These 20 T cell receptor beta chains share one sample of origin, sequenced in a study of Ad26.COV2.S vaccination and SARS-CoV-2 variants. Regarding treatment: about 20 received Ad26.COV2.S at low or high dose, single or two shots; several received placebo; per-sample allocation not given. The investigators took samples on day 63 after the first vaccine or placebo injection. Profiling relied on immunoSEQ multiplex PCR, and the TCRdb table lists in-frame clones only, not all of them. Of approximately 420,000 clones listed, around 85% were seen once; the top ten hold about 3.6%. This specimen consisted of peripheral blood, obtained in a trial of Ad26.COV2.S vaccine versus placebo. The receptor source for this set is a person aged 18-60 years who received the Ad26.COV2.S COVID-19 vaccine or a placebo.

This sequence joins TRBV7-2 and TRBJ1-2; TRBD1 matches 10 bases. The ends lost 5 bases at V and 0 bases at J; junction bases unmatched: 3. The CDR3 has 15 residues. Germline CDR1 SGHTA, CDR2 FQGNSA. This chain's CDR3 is CASSPGQGANYGYTF. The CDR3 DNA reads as TGTGCCAGCAGCCCAGGACAGGGGGCTAACTATGGCTACACCTTC.

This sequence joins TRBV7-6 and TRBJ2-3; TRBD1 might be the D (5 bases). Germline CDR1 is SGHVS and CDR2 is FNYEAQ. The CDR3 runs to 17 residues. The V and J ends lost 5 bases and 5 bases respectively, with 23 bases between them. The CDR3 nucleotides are TGTGCCAGCAGCCTAGTTCTGGTCCAGGGCGTTATAGATACGCAGTATTTT. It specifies CASSLVLVQGVIDTQYF.

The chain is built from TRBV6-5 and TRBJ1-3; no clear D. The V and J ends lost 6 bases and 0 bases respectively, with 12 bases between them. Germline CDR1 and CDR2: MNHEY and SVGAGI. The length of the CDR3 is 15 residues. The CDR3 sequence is CASSSDRDSGNTIYF. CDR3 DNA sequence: TGTGCCAGCAGCTCCGATAGAGACTCTGGAAACACCATATATTTT.

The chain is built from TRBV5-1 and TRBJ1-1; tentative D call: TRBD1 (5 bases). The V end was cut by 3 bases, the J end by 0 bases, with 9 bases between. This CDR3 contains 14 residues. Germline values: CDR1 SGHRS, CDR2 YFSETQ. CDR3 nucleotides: TGCGCCAGCAGCTACGGGACGGTGAACACTGAAGCTTTCTTT. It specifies CASSYGTVNTEAFF.

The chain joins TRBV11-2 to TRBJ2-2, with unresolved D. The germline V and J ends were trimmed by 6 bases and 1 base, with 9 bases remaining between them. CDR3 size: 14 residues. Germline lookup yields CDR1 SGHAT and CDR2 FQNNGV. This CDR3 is CASRRTGNTGELFF. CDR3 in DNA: TGTGCCAGCAGGCGGACGGGGAACACCGGGGAGCTGTTTTTT.

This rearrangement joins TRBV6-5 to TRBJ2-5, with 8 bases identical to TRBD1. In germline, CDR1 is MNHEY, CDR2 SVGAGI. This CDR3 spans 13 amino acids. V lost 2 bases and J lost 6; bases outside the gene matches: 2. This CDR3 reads CASSYQGAKTQYF. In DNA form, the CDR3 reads TGTGCCAGCAGTTACCAGGGGGCAAAGACCCAGTACTTC.

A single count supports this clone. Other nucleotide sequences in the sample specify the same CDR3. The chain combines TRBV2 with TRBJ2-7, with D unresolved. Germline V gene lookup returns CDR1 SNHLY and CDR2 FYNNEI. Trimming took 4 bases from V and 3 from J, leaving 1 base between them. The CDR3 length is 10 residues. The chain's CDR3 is CASSGYEQYF. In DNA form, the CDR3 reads TGTGCCAGCAGTGGCTACGAGCAGTACTTC.

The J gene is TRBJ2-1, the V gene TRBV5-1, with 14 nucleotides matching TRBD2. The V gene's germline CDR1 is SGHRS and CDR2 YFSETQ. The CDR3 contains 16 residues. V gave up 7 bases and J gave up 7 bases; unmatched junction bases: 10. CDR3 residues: CASAPPTSGGVNEQFF. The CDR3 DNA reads TGCGCCAGCGCTCCTCCGACTAGCGGGGGGGTTAATGAGCAGTTCTTC.

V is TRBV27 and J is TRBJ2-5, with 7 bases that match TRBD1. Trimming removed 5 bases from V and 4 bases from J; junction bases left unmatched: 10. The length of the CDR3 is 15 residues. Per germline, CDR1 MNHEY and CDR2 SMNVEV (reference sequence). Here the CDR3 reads CASSIGTDGAETQYF. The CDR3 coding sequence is TGTGCCAGCAGTATCGGGACAGACGGTGCAGAGACCCAGTACTTC.

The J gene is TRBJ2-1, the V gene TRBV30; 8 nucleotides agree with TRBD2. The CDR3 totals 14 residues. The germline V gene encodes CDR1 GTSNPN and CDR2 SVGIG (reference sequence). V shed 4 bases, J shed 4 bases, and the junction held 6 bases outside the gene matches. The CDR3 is CAWISGDRYNEQFF. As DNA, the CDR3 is TGTGCCTGGATTAGCGGGGATAGATACAATGAGCAGTTCTTC.

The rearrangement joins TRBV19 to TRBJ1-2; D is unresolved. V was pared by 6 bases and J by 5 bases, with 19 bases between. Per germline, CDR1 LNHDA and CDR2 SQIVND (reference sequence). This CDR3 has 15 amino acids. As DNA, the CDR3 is TGTGCCAGTAGACCGGAGGGAGCATCCGGGTATGGCTACACCTTC. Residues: CASRPEGASGYGYTF.

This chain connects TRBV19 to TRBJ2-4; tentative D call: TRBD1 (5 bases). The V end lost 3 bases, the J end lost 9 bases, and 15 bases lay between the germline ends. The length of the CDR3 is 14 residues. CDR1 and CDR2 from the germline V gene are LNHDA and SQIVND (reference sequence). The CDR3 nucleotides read TGTGCCAGTAGTATGACAGCCGGTTTCAGCATTCAGTACTTC. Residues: CASSMTAGFSIQYF. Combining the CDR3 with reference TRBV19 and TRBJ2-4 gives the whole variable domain DGGITQSPKYLFRKEGQNVTLSCEQNLNHDAMYWYRQDPGQGLRLIYYSQIVNDFQKGDIAEGYSVSREKKESFPLTVTSAQKNPTAFYLCASSMTAGFSIQYFGAGTRLSVL.

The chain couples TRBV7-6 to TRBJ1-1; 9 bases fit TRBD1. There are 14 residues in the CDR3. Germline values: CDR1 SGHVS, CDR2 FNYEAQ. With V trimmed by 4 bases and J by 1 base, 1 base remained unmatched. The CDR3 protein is CASSWDRANTEAFF. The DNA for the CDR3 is TGTGCCAGCAGCTGGGACAGGGCGAACACTGAAGCTTTCTTT. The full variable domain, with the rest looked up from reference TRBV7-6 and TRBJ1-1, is GAGVSQSPRYKVTKRGQDVALRCDPISGHVSLYWYRQALGQGPEFLTYFNYEAQQDKSGLPNDRFSAERPEGSISTLTIQRTEQRDSAMYRCASSWDRANTEAFFGQGTRLTVV.

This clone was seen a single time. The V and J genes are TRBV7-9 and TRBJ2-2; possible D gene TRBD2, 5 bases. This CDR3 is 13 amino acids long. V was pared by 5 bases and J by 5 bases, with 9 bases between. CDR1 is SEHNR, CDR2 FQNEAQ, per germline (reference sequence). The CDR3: CASSPEETGELFF. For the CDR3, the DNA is TGTGCCAGCAGCCCGGAGGAGACCGGGGAGCTGTTTTTT. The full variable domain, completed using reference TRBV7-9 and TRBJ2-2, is DTGVSQNPRHKITKRGQNVTFRCDPISEHNRLYWYRQTLGQGPEFLTYFQNEAQLEKSRLLSDRFSAERPKGSFSTLEIQRTEQGDSAMYLCASSPEETGELFFGEGSRLTVL.

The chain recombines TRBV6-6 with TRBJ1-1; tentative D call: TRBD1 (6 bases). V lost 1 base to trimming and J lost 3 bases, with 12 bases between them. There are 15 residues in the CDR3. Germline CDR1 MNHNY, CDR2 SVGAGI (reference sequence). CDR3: CASSYWGARDTEAFF. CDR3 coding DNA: TGTGCCAGCAGTTACTGGGGGGCCCGGGACACTGAAGCTTTCTTT.

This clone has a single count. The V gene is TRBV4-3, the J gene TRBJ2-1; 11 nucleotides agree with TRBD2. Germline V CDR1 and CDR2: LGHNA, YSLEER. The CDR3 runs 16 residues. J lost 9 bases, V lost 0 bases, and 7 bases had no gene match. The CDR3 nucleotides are TGCGCCAGCAGCCAAGATACGGCTAGCGGGGGGCGTGAGCAGTTCTTC. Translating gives CASSQDTASGGREQFF.

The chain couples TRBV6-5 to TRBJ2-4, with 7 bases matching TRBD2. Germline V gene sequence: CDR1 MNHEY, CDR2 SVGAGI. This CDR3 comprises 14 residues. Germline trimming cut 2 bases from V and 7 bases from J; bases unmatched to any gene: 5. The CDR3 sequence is CASSYGQGGNIQYF. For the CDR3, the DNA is TGTGCCAGCAGTTACGGGCAGGGAGGGAACATTCAGTACTTC.

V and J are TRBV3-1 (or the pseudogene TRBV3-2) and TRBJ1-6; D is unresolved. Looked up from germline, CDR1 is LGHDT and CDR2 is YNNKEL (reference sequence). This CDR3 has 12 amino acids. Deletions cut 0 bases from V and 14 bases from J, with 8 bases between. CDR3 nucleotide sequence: TGTGCCAGCAGCCAAGAAGGGAATACCCTCCACTTT. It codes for CASSQEGNTLHF.

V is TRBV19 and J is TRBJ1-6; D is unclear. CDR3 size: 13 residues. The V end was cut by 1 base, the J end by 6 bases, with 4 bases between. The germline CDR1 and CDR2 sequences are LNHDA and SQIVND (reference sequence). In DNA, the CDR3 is TGTGCCAGTAGTATAGGGTTTAATTCACCCCTCCACTTT. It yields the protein CASSIGFNSPLHF. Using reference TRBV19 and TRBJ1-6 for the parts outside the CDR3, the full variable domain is DGGITQSPKYLFRKEGQNVTLSCEQNLNHDAMYWYRQDPGQGLRLIYYSQIVNDFQKGDIAEGYSVSREKKESFPLTVTSAQKNPTAFYLCASSIGFNSPLHFGNGTRLTVT.

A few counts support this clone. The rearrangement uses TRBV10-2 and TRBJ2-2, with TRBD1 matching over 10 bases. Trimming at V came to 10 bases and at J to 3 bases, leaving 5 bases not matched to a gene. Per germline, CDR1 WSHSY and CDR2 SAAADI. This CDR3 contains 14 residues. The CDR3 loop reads CATGQGPYTGELFF. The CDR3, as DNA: TGCGCCACGGGACAGGGGCCATACACCGGGGAGCTGTTTTTT.